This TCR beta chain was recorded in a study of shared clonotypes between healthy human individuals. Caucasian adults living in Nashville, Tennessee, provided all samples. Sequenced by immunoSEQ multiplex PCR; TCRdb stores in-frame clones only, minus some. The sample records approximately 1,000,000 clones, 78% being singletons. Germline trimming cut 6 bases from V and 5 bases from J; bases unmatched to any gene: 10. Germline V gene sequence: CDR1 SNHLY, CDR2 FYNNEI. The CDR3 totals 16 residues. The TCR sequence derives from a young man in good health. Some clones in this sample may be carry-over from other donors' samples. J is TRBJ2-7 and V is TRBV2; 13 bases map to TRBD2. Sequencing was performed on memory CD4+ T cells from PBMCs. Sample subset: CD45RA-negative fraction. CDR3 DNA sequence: TGTGCCAGCAGGTTGACTAGCGGGAGGAACAAGAACGAGCAGTACTTC. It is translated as CASRLTSGRNKNEQYF.